The entry that follows covers one T cell receptor beta chain sequence. Its antigen remains unidentified. V was cut by 5 bases and J by 4 bases, with 17 bases left in between. The CDR3 covers 15 residues. The germline gives CDR1 SNHLY, CDR2 FYNNEI. These data belong to a study of neoadjuvant anti-PD-1 for oral cavity cancer. Notes on the study in general: After neoadjuvant nivolumab, PBMC T cell clonality was significantly higher in non-responders than responders. With three patients per group, TCR findings need larger cohorts.

Specified time point: after neoadjuvant nivolumab, at surgical resection. Clones were read by immunoSEQ multiplex PCR, and TCRdb kept only the in-frame ones, dropping some. The repertoire holds 73,000 or so clones, more than 75% seen once, with about 3.4% in the top ten. This TCR was recovered from a person aged 40 to 85 with oral cavity squamous cell carcinoma. The V gene is TRBV2, the J gene TRBJ2-5; tentatively, D is TRBD2 (6 bases). The sequences come from PBMCs, collected after nivolumab (anti-PD-1) treatment. The CDR3 here is CASSPVAVLGETQYF. For the CDR3, the DNA is TGTGCCAGCAGTCCGGTAGCGGTGCTGGGAGAGACCCAGTACTTC.